This T cell receptor beta chain was sequenced during a study of blood T cell repertoires in COVID-19. Study context: Researchers got acute and convalescent COVID-19 samples from the United States, Italy and Spain.

Authors' processing steps: Cell counts per sample came from amplifying reference gene primers. Here immunoSEQ multiplex PCR was the method, and the copy in TCRdb shows in-frame clones only, minus some. V, J and clone size derive from that table, while D and trimming were established from the DNA sequence. The data show 250,000 to 350,000 clones, with 70% to 90% seen just once and roughly 5.2% held by the top ten. Membership in each cohort depended on participant-reported clinical history. All recovered Cohort 3 donors got two negative PCRs, got clearance, or saw symptom resolution. The V gene's germline CDR1 is LGHDT and CDR2 YNNKEL (reference sequence). Deletions cut 4 bases from V and 8 bases from J, with 21 bases between. The CDR3 length is 16 residues.

The sequenced sample consisted of PBMCs or T cells enriched from blood (not recorded which). The TCR was taken from a woman in her 30s who had recovered from COVID-19. The chain is built from TRBV3-1 (or the pseudogene TRBV3-2) and TRBJ1-3; D call uncertain. This chain's CDR3 is CASSLHWEQNGDTIYF. The CDR3 bases are TGTGCCAGCAGCCTCCATTGGGAGCAGAACGGGGACACCATATATTTT.